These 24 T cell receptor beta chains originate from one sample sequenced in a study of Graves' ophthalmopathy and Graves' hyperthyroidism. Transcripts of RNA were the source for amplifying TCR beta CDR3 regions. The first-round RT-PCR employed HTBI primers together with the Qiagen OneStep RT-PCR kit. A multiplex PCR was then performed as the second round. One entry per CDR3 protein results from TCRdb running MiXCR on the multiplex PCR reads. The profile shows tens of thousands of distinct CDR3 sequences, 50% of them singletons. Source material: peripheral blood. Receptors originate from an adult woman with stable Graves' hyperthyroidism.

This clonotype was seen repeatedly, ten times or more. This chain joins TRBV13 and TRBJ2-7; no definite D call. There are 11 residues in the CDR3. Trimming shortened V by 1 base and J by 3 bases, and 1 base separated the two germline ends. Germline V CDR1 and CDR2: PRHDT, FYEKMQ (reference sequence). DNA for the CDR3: TGTGCCAGCAGCTTAGACTACGAGCAGTACTTC. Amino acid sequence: CASSLDYEQYF.

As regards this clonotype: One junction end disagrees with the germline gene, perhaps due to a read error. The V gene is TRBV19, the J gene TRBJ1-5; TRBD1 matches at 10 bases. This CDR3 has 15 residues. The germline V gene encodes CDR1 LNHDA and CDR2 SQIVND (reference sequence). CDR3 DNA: TGTGCCAGTAGTATAACGGACAGGGGGGATCAGCCCCAGCACTTT. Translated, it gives CASSITDRGDQPQHF.

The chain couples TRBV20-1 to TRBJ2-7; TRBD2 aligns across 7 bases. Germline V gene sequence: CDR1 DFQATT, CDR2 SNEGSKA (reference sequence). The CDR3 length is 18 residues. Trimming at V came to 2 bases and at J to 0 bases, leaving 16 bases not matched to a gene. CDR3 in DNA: TGCAGTGCTAGAACCGGGTGGGGGGGAGTTACCAGCTCCTACGAGCAGTACTTC. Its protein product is CSARTGWGGVTSSYEQYF.

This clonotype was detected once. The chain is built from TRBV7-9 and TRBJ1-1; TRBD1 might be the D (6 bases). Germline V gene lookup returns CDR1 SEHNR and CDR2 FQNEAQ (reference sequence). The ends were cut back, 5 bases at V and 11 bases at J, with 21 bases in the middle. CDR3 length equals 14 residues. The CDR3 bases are TGTGCCAGCAGCCCCTTGGACACAGGGTCGGATGCTTTCTTT. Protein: CASSPLDTGSDAFF. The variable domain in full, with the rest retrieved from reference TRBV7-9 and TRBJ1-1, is DTGVSQNPRHKITKRGQNVTFRCDPISEHNRLYWYRQTLGQGPEFLTYFQNEAQLEKSRLLSDRFSAERPKGSFSTLEIQRTEQGDSAMYLCASSPLDTGSDAFFGQGTRLTVV.

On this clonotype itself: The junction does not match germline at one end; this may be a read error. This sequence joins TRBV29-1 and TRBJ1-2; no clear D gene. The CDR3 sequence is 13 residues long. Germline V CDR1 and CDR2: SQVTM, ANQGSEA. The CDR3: CGVGGPRNYGYTF. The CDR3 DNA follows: TGCGGCGTCGGAGGACCGCGCAACTATGGCTACACCTTC. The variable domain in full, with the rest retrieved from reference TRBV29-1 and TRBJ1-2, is SAVISQKPSRDICQRGTSLTIQCQVDSQVTMMFWYRQQPGQSLTLIATANQGSEATYESGFVIDKFPISRPNLTFSTLTVSNMSPEDSSIYLCGVGGPRNYGYTFGSGTRLTVV.

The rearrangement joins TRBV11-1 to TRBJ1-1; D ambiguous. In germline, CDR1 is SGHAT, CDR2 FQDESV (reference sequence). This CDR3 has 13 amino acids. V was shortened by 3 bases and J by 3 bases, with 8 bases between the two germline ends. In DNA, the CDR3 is TGTGCCAGCAGCTTCACGGGCTACACTGAAGCTTTCTTT. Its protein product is CASSFTGYTEAFF. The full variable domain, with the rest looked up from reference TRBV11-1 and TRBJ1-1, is EAEVAQSPRYKITEKSQAVAFWCDPISGHATLYWYRQILGQGPELLVQFQDESVVDDSQLPKDRFSAERLKGVDSTLKIQPAELGDSAMYLCASSFTGYTEAFFGQGTRLTVV.

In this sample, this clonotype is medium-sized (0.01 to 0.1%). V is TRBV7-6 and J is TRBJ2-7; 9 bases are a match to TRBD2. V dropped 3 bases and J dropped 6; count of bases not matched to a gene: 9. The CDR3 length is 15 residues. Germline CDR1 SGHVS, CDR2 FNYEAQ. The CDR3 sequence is CASSLGLAAGSEQYF. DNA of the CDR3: TGTGCCAGCAGCTTGGGACTAGCAGCTGGTTCCGAGCAGTACTTC.

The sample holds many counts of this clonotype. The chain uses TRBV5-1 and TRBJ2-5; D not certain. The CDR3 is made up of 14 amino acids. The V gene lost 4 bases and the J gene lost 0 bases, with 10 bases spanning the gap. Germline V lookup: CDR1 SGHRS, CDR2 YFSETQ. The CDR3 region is CASSRQTYQETQYF. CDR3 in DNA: TGCGCCAGCAGCAGGCAGACGTACCAAGAGACCCAGTACTTC.

The CDR3 region is CATSAEETQYF. CDR3 sequence (DNA): TGTGCCACCAGTGCCGAAGAGACCCAGTACTTC. The J gene is TRBJ2-5, the V gene TRBV24-1; D gene unclear. Germline lookup yields CDR1 KGHDR and CDR2 SFDVKD. Deletions cut 5 bases from V and 3 bases from J, with 3 bases between. CDR3 length: 11 amino acids.

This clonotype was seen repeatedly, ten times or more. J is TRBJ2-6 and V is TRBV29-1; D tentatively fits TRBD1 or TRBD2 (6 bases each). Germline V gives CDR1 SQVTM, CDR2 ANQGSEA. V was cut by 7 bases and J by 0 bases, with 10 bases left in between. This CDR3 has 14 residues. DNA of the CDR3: TGCAGCGGCCCGGGGGCCTCTGGGGCCAACGTCCTGACTTTC. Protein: CSGPGASGANVLTF.

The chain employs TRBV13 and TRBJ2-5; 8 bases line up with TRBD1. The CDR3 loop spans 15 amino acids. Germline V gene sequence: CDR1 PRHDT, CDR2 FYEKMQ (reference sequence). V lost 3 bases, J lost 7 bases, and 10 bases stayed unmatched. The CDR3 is CASSLTGVALWTQYF. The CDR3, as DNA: TGTGCCAGCAGCTTGACAGGGGTAGCCCTTTGGACCCAGTACTTC.

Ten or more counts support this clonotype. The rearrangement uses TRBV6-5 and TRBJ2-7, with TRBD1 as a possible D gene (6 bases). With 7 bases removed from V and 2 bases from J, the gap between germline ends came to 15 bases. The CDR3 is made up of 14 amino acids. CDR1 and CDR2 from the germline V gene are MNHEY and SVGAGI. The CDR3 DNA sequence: TGTGCCAGCAAACGGGACACCACTGCCTACGAGCAGTACTTC. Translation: CASKRDTTAYEQYF.

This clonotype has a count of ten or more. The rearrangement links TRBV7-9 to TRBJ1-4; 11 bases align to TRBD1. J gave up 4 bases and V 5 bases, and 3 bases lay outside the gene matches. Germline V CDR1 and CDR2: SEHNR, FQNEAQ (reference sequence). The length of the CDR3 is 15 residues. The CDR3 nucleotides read TGTGCCAGCAGCGCCGGGACAGGGGGTAATGAAAAACTGTTTTTT. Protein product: CASSAGTGGNEKLFF.

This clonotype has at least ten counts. CDR3: CASSANGLAGSYEQYF. DNA of the CDR3: TGTGCCAGCAGCGCCAACGGACTAGCGGGCAGCTACGAGCAGTACTTC. The V and J genes are TRBV9 and TRBJ2-7; 11 positions match TRBD2. Unmatched junction bases numbered 8, after V lost 3 bases and J lost 3 bases. CDR1 and CDR2 (germline): SGDLS, YYNGEE. The CDR3 loop spans 16 amino acids.

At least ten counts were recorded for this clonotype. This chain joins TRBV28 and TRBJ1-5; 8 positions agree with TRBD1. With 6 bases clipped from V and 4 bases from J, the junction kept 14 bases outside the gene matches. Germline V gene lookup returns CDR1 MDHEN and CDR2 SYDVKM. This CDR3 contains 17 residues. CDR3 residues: CASSPRTGTLGNQPQHF. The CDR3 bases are TGTGCCAGCAGCCCCCGGACAGGGACCCTAGGGAATCAGCCCCAGCATTTT.

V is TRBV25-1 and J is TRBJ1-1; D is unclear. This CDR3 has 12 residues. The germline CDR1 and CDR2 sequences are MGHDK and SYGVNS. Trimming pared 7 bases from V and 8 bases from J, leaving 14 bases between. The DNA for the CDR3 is TGTGCCAGCAAAAAATACGGCAGGGAAGCTTTCTTT. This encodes CASKKYGREAFF. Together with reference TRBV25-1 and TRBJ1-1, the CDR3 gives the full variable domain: EADIYQTPRYLVIGTGKKITLECSQTMGHDKMYWYQQDPGMELHLIHYSYGVNSTEKGDLSSESTVSRIRTEHFPLTLESARPSHTSQYLCASKKYGREAFFGQGTRLTVV.

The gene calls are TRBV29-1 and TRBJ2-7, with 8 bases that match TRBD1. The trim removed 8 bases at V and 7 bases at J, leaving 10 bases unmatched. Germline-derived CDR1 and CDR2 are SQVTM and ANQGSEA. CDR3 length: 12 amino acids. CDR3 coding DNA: TGCAGCAGCCACGACAGGGGTCGAGAGCAGTACTTC. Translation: CSSHDRGREQYF.

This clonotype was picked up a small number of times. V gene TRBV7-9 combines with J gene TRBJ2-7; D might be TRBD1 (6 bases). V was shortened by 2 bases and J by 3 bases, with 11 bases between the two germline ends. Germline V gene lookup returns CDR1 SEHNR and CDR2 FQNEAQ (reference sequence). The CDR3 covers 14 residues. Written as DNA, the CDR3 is TGTGCCAGCAGCTTAAGAGCCAGGGGCTACGAGCAGTACTTC. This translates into CASSLRARGYEQYF.

The CDR3 loop reads CASSSSGSQETQYF. CDR3 sequence (DNA): TGTGCCAGCAGCTCTAGCGGATCACAAGAGACCCAGTACTTC. This chain uses TRBV7-8 with TRBJ2-5, with 7 positions matching TRBD2. J lost 2 bases, V lost 4 bases, and 4 bases had no gene match. Germline loops: CDR1 SGHVS, CDR2 FQNEAQ. CDR3 length equals 14 residues. The full variable domain, in which reference TRBV7-8 and TRBJ2-5 provide the parts outside the CDR3, is GAGVSQSPRYKVAKRGQDVALRCDPISGHVSLFWYQQALGQGPEFLTYFQNEAQLDKSGLPSDRFFAERPEGSVSTLKIQRTQQEDSAVYLCASSSSGSQETQYFGPGTRLLVL.

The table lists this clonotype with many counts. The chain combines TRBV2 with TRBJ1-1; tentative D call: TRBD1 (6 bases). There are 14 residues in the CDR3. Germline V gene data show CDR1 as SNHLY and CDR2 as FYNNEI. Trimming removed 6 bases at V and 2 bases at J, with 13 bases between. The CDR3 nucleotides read TGTGCCAGCAGGACCGGGACAAAAAACACTGAAGCTTTCTTT. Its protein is CASRTGTKNTEAFF.

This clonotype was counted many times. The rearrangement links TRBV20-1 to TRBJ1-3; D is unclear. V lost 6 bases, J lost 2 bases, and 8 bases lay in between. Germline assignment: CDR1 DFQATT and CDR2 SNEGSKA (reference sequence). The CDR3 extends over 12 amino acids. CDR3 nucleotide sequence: TGCAGTGCCCGAAGCCCTGGAAACACCATATATTTT. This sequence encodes CSARSPGNTIYF.

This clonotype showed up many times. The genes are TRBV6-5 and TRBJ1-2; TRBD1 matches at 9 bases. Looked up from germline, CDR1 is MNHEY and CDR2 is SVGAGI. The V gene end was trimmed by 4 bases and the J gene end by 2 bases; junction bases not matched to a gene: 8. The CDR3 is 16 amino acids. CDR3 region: CASSSPGDRGNYGYTF. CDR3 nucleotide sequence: TGTGCCAGCAGTTCTCCCGGCGACAGGGGGAACTATGGCTACACCTTC.

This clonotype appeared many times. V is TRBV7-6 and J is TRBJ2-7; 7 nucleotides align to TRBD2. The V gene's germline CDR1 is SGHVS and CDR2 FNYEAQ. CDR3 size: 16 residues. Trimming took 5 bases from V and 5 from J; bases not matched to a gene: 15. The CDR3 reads CASSLWTCGSTDEQYF. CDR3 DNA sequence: TGTGCCAGCAGCCTATGGACTTGCGGGAGTACTGACGAGCAGTACTTC.

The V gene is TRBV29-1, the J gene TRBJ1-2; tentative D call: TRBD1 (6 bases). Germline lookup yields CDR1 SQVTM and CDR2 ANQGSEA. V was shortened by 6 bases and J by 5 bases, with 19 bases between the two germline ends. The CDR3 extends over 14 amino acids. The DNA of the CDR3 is TGCAGCGTCAAGTTACAACAGGGATTGTATGGCTACACCTTC. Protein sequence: CSVKLQQGLYGYTF. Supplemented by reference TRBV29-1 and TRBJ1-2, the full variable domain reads SAVISQKPSRDICQRGTSLTIQCQVDSQVTMMFWYRQQPGQSLTLIATANQGSEATYESGFVIDKFPISRPNLTFSTLTVSNMSPEDSSIYLCSVKLQQGLYGYTFGSGTRLTVV.